This entry concerns a single TCR beta chain. The antigen is unknown. With autoimmune disease history or systemic immunosuppression, patients were excluded. The sample is drawn from a study of OX40 agonist ivuxolimab in advanced cancers. Findings of the study overall: People who partly responded at 0.1-3.0 mg/kg had some of the least clonal expansion seen.

Produced via immunoSEQ multiplex PCR; TCRdb's table is partial and in-frame only. The data contain some 99,000 clones, approximately 94% of them singletons. With 3 bases removed from V and 8 bases from J, the gap between germline ends came to 13 bases. The germline V gene has CDR1 MNHEY and CDR2 SMNVEV (reference sequence). This CDR3 region has 13 residues. This specimen consisted of CD4+ or CD8+ T cells sorted from blood, obtained in a trial of the OX40 agonist ivuxolimab. This TCR was recovered from an adult with an advanced solid tumor such as melanoma, head and neck, liver or kidney cancer. V usage is TRBV27 and J usage is TRBJ1-2; D is possibly TRBD1 (5 bases). CDR3 nucleotides: TGTGCCAGCAGTTTCCTGGGGACTGGCGGCTACACCTTC. It yields the protein CASSFLGTGGYTF.